This T cell receptor beta chain emerged from a study of T cells in Graves' hyperthyroidism and ophthalmopathy. Findings and caveats of the study: Ophthalmopathy onset followed model prediction by a median about seven months. Most thyroid clonotypes that were expanded above 0.001 also turned up in blood.

RNA transcripts served as the template for amplifying TCR beta CDR3 regions. The study used the HTBI primer set for a first-round RT-PCR of the TCR CDR3. TCRdb passed the multiplex PCR reads through MiXCR, listing each CDR3 protein once. Seen here are about 640,000 distinct CDR3 sequences, around 13% observed once, and the top ten hold around 13%. A remark on this clonotype: Its cognate antigen is unknown.

V was pared by 0 bases and J by 2 bases, with 7 bases between. Germline CDR1 is SGDLS and CDR2 is YYNGEE. The CDR3 length is 14 residues. The chain carries TRBV9 and TRBJ2-3; D unclear. The receptor's source is a woman aged 45-60 years with Graves' ophthalmopathy. The sequenced sample consisted of blood. The CDR3 region is CASSVALVTDTQYF. The CDR3 nucleotides read TGTGCCAGCAGCGTAGCCCTTGTCACAGATACGCAGTATTTT.